Following are 17 T cell receptor beta chains from one sample sequenced in a study of cytomegalovirus exposure and HLA in healthy donors. The PCR was carried out with 60 Vbeta primers and 13 Jbeta primers. TCRdb's copy holds only in-frame clones and misses some; the assay was immunoSEQ multiplex PCR. The repertoire consists of around 110,000 clones, with 70% to 85% occurring once and the leading ten covering approximately 4.5%. Sequenced material: PBMCs. These receptors were collected from a male donor in good health and CMV-seronegative.

Only a few counts were recorded for this clone. J is TRBJ1-2 and V is TRBV6-6, with TRBD1 matching 10 bases. After removal of 8 bases from V and 4 bases from J, the junction contained 7 bases not matched to a gene. Germline V gene data show CDR1 as MNHNY and CDR2 as SVGAGI (reference sequence). This CDR3 spans 14 amino acids. CDR3 coding DNA: TGTGCCAGCTGGAGACAGGGGGCTCGCTATGGCTACACCTTC. Amino acids: CASWRQGARYGYTF.

The chain carries TRBV15 and TRBJ2-1; D may be TRBD2 (6 bases). The CDR3 runs to 16 residues. Trimming cost V 0 bases and J 3 bases, with 12 bases left between them. Germline CDR1 reads LNHNV; CDR2 reads YYDKDF (reference sequence). The CDR3 here is CATSREVVGLYNEQFF. The CDR3 bases are TGTGCCACCAGCAGAGAAGTTGTGGGACTCTACAATGAGCAGTTCTTC.

This chain uses TRBV4-1 with TRBJ1-5; TRBD1 agrees at 9 bases. The junction had 6 bases not matched to a gene; V was cut back by 3 bases and J by 3 bases. The CDR3 is 16 residues long. Germline CDR1 is MGHRA and CDR2 is YSYEKL. CDR3 amino acids: CASSHQGQGNNQPQHF. In DNA, the CDR3 is TGCGCCAGCAGCCACCAGGGACAGGGAAACAATCAGCCCCAGCATTTT.

The V and J genes are TRBV14 and TRBJ1-2; no definite D call. Germline V lookup: CDR1 SGHDN, CDR2 FVKESK. The V gene lost 0 bases and the J gene lost 8 bases, with 13 bases spanning the gap. CDR3 length: 14 residues. CDR3 sequence reads: CASSQEVRLEGYTF. CDR3 in DNA: TGTGCCAGCAGCCAAGAAGTTAGGCTGGAGGGCTACACCTTC.

The chain uses TRBV28 and TRBJ2-7; D is undetermined. The length of the CDR3 is 12 residues. Germline V gives CDR1 MDHEN, CDR2 SYDVKM. The V end was cut by 8 bases, the J end by 2 bases, with 10 bases between. The CDR3, as DNA: TGTGCCAGCGGGCTGGCACCCTACGAGCAGTACTTC. Translated, it gives CASGLAPYEQYF.

This clone was seen just once. The chain uses TRBV6-5 and TRBJ2-5, with D possibly being TRBD1 (7 bases). Trimming stripped 0 bases from V and 5 bases from J, with 16 bases between. This CDR3 is built from 16 residues. CDR1 and CDR2 from the germline V gene are MNHEY and SVGAGI. Written as DNA, the CDR3 is TGTGCCAGCAGTTACTCCCCGGAGGGGGCTGAGGAGACCCAGTACTTC. This translates into CASSYSPEGAEETQYF.

The chain couples TRBV5-1 to TRBJ1-2; D unclear. Trimming removed 0 bases at V and 0 bases at J, with 9 bases between. The CDR3 is 15 amino acids. Germline CDR1 and CDR2: SGHRS and YFSETQ. DNA of the CDR3: TGCGCCAGCAGCTTGGAAGACGGGGCTAACTATGGCTACACCTTC. Protein sequence: CASSLEDGANYGYTF.

The V and J genes are TRBV6-5 and TRBJ2-3, with 11 positions matching TRBD2. The V gene's germline CDR1 is MNHEY and CDR2 SVGAGI. Trimming took 6 bases from V and 0 from J; bases not matched to a gene: 2. CDR3 length equals 15 residues. The CDR3 DNA reads as TGTGCCAGCAGGGGACTAGCGGTTAGCACAGATACGCAGTATTTT. Its translation is CASRGLAVSTDTQYF.

The CDR3 DNA sequence: TGCGCCAGCAGCTTGGCCGGAGTAGCGGGAGTCTACAATGAGCAGTTCTTC. This sequence encodes CASSLAGVAGVYNEQFF. V gene TRBV5-1 combines with J gene TRBJ2-1, with 9 bases matching TRBD2. Germline V gene data show CDR1 as SGHRS and CDR2 as YFSETQ. The CDR3 consists of 17 residues. V lost 0 bases and J lost 3; bases outside the gene matches: 7. Looking up the rest from reference TRBV5-1 and TRBJ2-1 gives the full variable domain: KAGVTQTPRYLIKTRGQQVTLSCSPISGHRSVSWYQQTPGQGLQFLFEYFSETQRNKGNFPGRFSGRQFSNSRSEMNVSTLELGDSALYLCASSLAGVAGVYNEQFFGPGTRLTVL.

The chain is built from TRBV15 and TRBJ2-1; TRBD2 aligns across 11 bases. This CDR3 is 15 amino acids long. Germline loops: CDR1 LNHNV, CDR2 YYDKDF (reference sequence). V shed 1 base, J shed 7 bases, and the junction held 3 bases outside the gene matches. The CDR3 is CATSRVSSGRNEQFF. DNA of the CDR3: TGTGCCACCAGCAGAGTGTCTAGCGGGAGGAATGAGCAGTTCTTC.

The V and J genes are TRBV6-1 and TRBJ1-5; the match to TRBD1 covers 7 bases. V was pared by 9 bases and J by 9 bases, with 14 bases of the junction left unmatched. This CDR3 region has 14 residues. Germline lookup yields CDR1 MNHNS and CDR2 SASEGT. The CDR3 nucleotides are TGTGCCAGTGTGCGGCCAGGGGGAGGTGGGCCCCAGCATTTT. Encoded protein: CASVRPGGGGPQHF.

The count of this clone is one. The V and J genes are TRBV6-1 and TRBJ2-1; 9 bases are shared with TRBD1. Trimming at V came to 6 bases and at J to 4 bases, leaving 4 bases not matched to a gene. This CDR3 is 14 amino acids long. Germline V CDR1 and CDR2: MNHNS, SASEGT. Here the CDR3 DNA reads TGTGCCAGCAGAGAGGACAGGGGATACAATGAGCAGTTCTTC. Encoded protein: CASREDRGYNEQFF.

V usage is TRBV11-2 and J usage is TRBJ1-2, with TRBD1 matching over 7 bases. Germline CDR1 is SGHAT and CDR2 is FQNNGV. J lost 3 bases, V lost 5 bases, and 3 bases had no gene match. This CDR3 region has 13 residues. The CDR3 sequence: CASSGDRDYGYTF. The CDR3 region has the DNA TGTGCCAGCAGCGGTGACAGGGACTATGGCTACACCTTC. The variable domain in full, completed from reference TRBV11-2 and TRBJ1-2, reads EAGVAQSPRYKIIEKRQSVAFWCNPISGHATLYWYQQILGQGPKLLIQFQNNGVVDDSQLPKDRFSAERLKGVDSTLKIQPAKLEDSAVYLCASSGDRDYGYTFGSGTRLTVV.

The chain employs TRBV10-2 and TRBJ2-1, with TRBD2 identical over 11 bases. CDR3 length: 17 residues. V shed 3 bases and J 0 bases; nucleotides not matched to a gene: 4. Germline CDR1 and CDR2: WSHSY and SAAADI. As DNA, the CDR3 is TGCGCCAGCAGTGACCGACTAGCGGGGAGCTCCTACAATGAGCAGTTCTTC. Encoded protein: CASSDRLAGSSYNEQFF.

This chain connects TRBV14 to TRBJ2-7, with a weak D call TRBD2 (6 bases). This CDR3 contains 14 residues. Germline V lookup: CDR1 SGHDN, CDR2 FVKESK. The V end was cut by 5 bases, the J end by 0 bases, with 11 bases between. For the CDR3, the DNA is TGTGCCAGCAGCTTTAGCGGAAGCTCCTACGAGCAGTACTTC. Translated, it gives CASSFSGSSYEQYF.

This chain joins TRBV7-2 and TRBJ2-1, with 16 bases aligning to TRBD2. This CDR3 contains 18 residues. J gave up 7 bases and V 2 bases, and 8 bases lay outside the gene matches. Germline V gene data show CDR1 as SGHTA and CDR2 as FQGNSA. Here the CDR3 reads CASSLRAGTSGRENEQFF. As DNA, the CDR3 is TGTGCCAGCAGCTTACGCGCAGGGACTAGCGGGAGGGAAAATGAGCAGTTCTTC.

This clone was detected once. The chain combines TRBV29-1 with TRBJ1-4; 7 bases are shared with TRBD1. This CDR3 comprises 15 residues. Looked up from germline, CDR1 is SQVTM and CDR2 is ANQGSEA. With V trimmed by 5 bases and J by 2 bases, 8 bases remained unmatched. CDR3 residues: CSVLDRVGTNEKLFF. The CDR3 DNA reads as TGCAGCGTTCTTGACAGGGTTGGTACTAATGAAAAACTGTTTTTT.